Shown below are 7 T cell receptor beta chains from a single sample sequenced in a study of chemoradiotherapy in HPV16-positive cancers. Measured with immunoSEQ multiplex PCR; TCRdb has only the in-frame clones, and not every one. The data hold 35,000 to 45,000 clones, with around 80% observed a single time. The material was blood, obtained from a patient who underwent chemoradiotherapy. The receptors were sampled from a human donor with HPV-associated anogenital cancer.

V and J are TRBV19 and TRBJ1-5; 10 positions match TRBD1. Germline CDR1 reads LNHDA; CDR2 reads SQIVND (reference sequence). V lost 3 bases to trimming and J lost 6 bases; unmatched junction nucleotides: 2. The CDR3 has 14 residues. The CDR3 reads CASSIRTGGQPQHF. DNA of the CDR3: TGTGCCAGTAGTATCCGGACAGGGGGTCAGCCCCAGCATTTT.

The gene calls are TRBV5-8 and TRBJ2-7; a weak D match, TRBD2 (5 bases). Trimming cost V 5 bases and J 7 bases, with 13 bases left between them. CDR3 size: 12 residues. From germline, CDR1 is SGHTS and CDR2 YDEGEE. This CDR3 is CASSSWTGEQYF. CDR3 nucleotide sequence: TGTGCCAGCAGTTCCTGGACTGGGGAGCAGTACTTC.

The CDR3 spells CASRKWDREVYTF. The CDR3, as DNA: TGTGCCAGCAGAAAATGGGACAGGGAGGTCTACACCTTC. The chain has TRBV6-5 and TRBJ1-2; 9 nucleotides align to TRBD1. This CDR3 contains 13 residues. V gave up 6 bases and J gave up 10 bases; unmatched junction bases: 9. CDR1 MNHEY and CDR2 SVGAGI come from the germline V gene.

The chain recombines TRBV14 with TRBJ2-2, with 12 bases aligning to TRBD1. Germline-derived CDR1 and CDR2 are SGHDN and FVKESK. The length of the CDR3 is 16 residues. Trimming at V came to 4 bases and at J to 5 bases, leaving 5 bases not matched to a gene. The CDR3 loop reads CASSRDRGRGTGELFF. The DNA of the CDR3 is TGTGCCAGCAGCCGGGACAGGGGGCGCGGGACCGGGGAGCTGTTTTTT.

The sample holds a few counts of this clone. The gene calls are TRBV5-4 and TRBJ1-2; a possible D gene is TRBD1 (6 bases). Germline CDR1 is SGHNT and CDR2 is YYREEE (reference sequence). The V end lost 3 bases, the J end lost 7 bases, and 22 bases lay between the germline ends. The CDR3 totals 16 residues. The CDR3 DNA reads as TGTGCCAGCAGCTATATTCGGGACAACAAAGGTAGTGGCTACACCTTC. This sequence encodes CASSYIRDNKGSGYTF.

This chain connects TRBV11-3 to TRBJ1-1; a weak D match, TRBD1 (5 bases). CDR3 size: 14 residues. CDR1 SGHNT and CDR2 YENEEA come from the germline V gene. Trimming removed 5 bases at V and 3 bases at J, with 13 bases between. The CDR3 is CASSLRGPHTEAFF. CDR3 DNA sequence: TGTGCCAGCAGCCTTAGGGGACCCCACACTGAAGCTTTCTTT.

The chain recombines TRBV5-1 with TRBJ2-1; 11 bases match TRBD2. The CDR3 runs to 14 residues. Trimming took 1 base from V and 9 from J; bases not matched to a gene: 3. In germline, CDR1 is SGHRS, CDR2 YFSETQ. The CDR3 protein is CASSLSSGGAEQFF. CDR3 bases: TGCGCCAGCAGCTTGAGTAGCGGGGGGGCTGAGCAGTTCTTC.